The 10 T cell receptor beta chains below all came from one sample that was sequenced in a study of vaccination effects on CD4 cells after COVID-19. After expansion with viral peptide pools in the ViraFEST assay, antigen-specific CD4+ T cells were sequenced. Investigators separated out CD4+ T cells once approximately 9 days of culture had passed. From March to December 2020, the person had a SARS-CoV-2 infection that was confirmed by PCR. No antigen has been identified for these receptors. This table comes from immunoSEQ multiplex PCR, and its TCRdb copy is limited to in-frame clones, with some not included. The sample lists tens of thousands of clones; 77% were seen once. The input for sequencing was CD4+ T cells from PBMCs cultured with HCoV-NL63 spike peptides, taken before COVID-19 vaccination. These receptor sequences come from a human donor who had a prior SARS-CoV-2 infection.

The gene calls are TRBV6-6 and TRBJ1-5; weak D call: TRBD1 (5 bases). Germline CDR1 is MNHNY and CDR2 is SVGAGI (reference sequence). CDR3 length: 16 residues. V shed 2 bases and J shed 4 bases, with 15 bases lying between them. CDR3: CASSYTGLRSNQPQHF. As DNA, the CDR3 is TGTGCCAGCAGTTACACAGGTCTTCGATCGAATCAGCCCCAGCATTTT.

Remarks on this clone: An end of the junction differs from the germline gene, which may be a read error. The CDR3 DNA reads as TGTGCCAGCAGCGAAGGTTCAAATACGCAGTATTTT. Translation gives CASSEGSNTQYF. The chain links TRBV2 to TRBJ2-3; no clear D. This CDR3 spans 12 amino acids. Germline-derived CDR1 and CDR2 are SNHLY and FYNNEI.

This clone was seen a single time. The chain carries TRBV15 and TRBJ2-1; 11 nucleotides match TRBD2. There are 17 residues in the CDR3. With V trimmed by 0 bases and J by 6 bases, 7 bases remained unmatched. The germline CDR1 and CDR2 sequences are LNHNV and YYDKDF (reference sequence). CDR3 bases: TGTGCCACCAGCAGAGAAATAGGGCTAGCGGGGGGCAATGAGCAGTTCTTC. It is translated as CATSREIGLAGGNEQFF. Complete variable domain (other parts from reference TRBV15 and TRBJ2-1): DAMVIQNPRYQVTQFGKPVTLSCSQTLNHNVMYWYQQKSSQAPKLLFHYYDKDFNNEADTPDNFQSRRPNTSFCFLDIRSPGLGDTAMYLCATSREIGLAGGNEQFFGPGTRLTVL.

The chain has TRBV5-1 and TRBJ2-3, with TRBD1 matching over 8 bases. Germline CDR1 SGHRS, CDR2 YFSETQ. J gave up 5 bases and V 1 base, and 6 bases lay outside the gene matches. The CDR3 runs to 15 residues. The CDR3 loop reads CASSLWQGAEDTQYF. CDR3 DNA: TGCGCCAGCAGCTTGTGGCAGGGGGCGGAAGATACGCAGTATTTT. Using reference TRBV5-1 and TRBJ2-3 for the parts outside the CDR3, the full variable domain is KAGVTQTPRYLIKTRGQQVTLSCSPISGHRSVSWYQQTPGQGLQFLFEYFSETQRNKGNFPGRFSGRQFSNSRSEMNVSTLELGDSALYLCASSLWQGAEDTQYFGPGTRLTVL.

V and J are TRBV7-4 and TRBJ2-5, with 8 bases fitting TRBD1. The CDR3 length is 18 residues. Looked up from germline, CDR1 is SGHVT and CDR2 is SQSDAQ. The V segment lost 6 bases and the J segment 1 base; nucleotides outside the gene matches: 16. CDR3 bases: TGTGCCAGCAGGCAGGGGGCTGACTTGTCAGTAGCCCAAGAGACCCAGTACTTC. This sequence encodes CASRQGADLSVAQETQYF.

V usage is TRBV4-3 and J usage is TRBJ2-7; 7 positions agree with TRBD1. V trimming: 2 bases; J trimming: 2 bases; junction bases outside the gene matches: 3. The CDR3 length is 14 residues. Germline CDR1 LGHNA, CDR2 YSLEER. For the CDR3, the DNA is TGCGCCAGCAGCCAACAGACAGGGCCCTACGAGCAGTACTTC. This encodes CASSQQTGPYEQYF.

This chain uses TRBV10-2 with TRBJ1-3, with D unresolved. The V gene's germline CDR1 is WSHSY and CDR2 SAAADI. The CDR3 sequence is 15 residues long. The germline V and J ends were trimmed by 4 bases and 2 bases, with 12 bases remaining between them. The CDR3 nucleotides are TGCGCCAGCAGTGTAACCCACAACCCTGGAAACACCATATATTTT. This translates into CASSVTHNPGNTIYF.

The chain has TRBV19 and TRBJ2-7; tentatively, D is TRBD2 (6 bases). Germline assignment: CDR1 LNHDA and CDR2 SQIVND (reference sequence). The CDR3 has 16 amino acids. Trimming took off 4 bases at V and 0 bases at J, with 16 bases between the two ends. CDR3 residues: CASSTAGGMASYEQYF. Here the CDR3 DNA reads TGTGCCAGTAGTACCGCCGGAGGGATGGCCTCCTACGAGCAGTACTTC.

CDR3 amino acids: CASSQDRTTEAFF. The CDR3 DNA reads TGTGCCAGCAGCCAAGACCGGACCACTGAAGCTTTCTTT. This chain connects TRBV7-2 to TRBJ1-1; no clear D gene. The V end lost 5 bases, the J end lost 4 bases, and 11 bases lay between the germline ends. The CDR3 is 13 residues long. Germline CDR1 reads SGHTA; CDR2 reads FQGNSA.

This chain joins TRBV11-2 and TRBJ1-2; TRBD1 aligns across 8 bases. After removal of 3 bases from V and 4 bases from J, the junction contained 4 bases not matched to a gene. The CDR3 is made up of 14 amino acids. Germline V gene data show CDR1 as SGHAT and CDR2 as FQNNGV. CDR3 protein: CASSLGTGGYGYTF. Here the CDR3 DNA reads TGTGCCAGCAGCTTGGGGACAGGTGGCTATGGCTACACCTTC. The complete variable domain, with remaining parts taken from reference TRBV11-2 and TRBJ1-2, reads EAGVAQSPRYKIIEKRQSVAFWCNPISGHATLYWYQQILGQGPKLLIQFQNNGVVDDSQLPKDRFSAERLKGVDSTLKIQPAKLEDSAVYLCASSLGTGGYGYTFGSGTRLTVV.